This TCR beta chain was obtained from a study of T cell changes during pregnancy in multiple sclerosis. The data were produced by immunoSEQ multiplex PCR, yet TCRdb's version contains in-frame clones alone and is incomplete. Among about 72,000 clones listed, 92% were seen once. The CDR3 has 16 residues. Trimming pared 1 base from V and 4 bases from J, leaving 15 bases between. CDR1 and CDR2 from the germline V gene are SEHNR and FQNEAQ (reference sequence). The sequence derives from a female donor in good health, enrolled as a control in a pregnancy study. The chain uses TRBV7-9 and TRBJ2-3; D is perhaps TRBD2 (5 bases). The sample consisted of peripheral blood, taken in the first trimester of pregnancy. CDR3 DNA sequence: TGTGCCAGCAGCTTAGGGAGTAGCGTCCGTCCAGATACGCAGTATTTT. It is translated as CASSLGSSVRPDTQYF.